One and the same sample provided the 5 T cell receptor beta chains below, sequenced in a study of blood T cell repertoires in COVID-19. The protocol was immunoSEQ multiplex PCR, while the TCRdb copy is restricted to in-frame clones and leaves out a portion. The data contain 150,000 to 200,000 clones, 88% of them singletons. The sequencing sample was made of peripheral blood. All receptors derive from a man aged 40-49 years with active or convalescent COVID-19.

V gene TRBV7-9 combines with J gene TRBJ2-7; 14 positions match TRBD2. Per the germline V gene, CDR1 is SEHNR and CDR2 is FQNEAQ (reference sequence). V trimming: 4 bases; J trimming: 4 bases; junction bases outside the gene matches: 15. This CDR3 is built from 19 residues. CDR3 bases: TGTGCCAGCAGCTCCCCCATTCCCTTTCGGACTAGCGGGGGGTACGAGCAGTACTTC. Translation gives CASSSPIPFRTSGGYEQYF. Full variable domain (missing parts from reference TRBV7-9 and TRBJ2-7): DTGVSQNPRHKITKRGQNVTFRCDPISEHNRLYWYRQTLGQGPEFLTYFQNEAQLEKSRLLSDRFSAERPKGSFSTLEIQRTEQGDSAMYLCASSSPIPFRTSGGYEQYFGPGTRLTVT.

The chain combines TRBV6-6 with TRBJ2-7, with no clear D. Germline loops: CDR1 MNHNY, CDR2 SVGAGI (reference sequence). The CDR3 runs to 11 residues. V lost 7 bases and J 2 bases, leaving 6 bases between the germline ends. CDR3 sequence (DNA): TGTGCCAGCACCGGAGCCTACGAGCAGTACTTC. Its translation: CASTGAYEQYF.

J is TRBJ1-2 and V is TRBV5-5, with a tentative D call TRBD1 (5 bases). Germline-derived CDR1 and CDR2 are SGHKS and YYEKEE (reference sequence). This CDR3 is 13 amino acids long. V lost 0 bases and J lost 4, with 7 bases in between. The CDR3 region has the DNA TGTGCCAGCAGCTTGGACGGGGGCTATGGCTACACCTTC. Its translation: CASSLDGGYGYTF.

CDR3 DNA: TGTGCCAGCAGCCATCGCCCCCTAGCGGGGAGCTACGAGCAGTACTTC. This gives the protein CASSHRPLAGSYEQYF. This chain uses TRBV14 with TRBJ2-7; TRBD2 agrees at 9 bases. Germline CDR1 SGHDN, CDR2 FVKESK. V dropped 3 bases and J dropped 3; count of bases not matched to a gene: 9. The CDR3 is 16 residues long. Full variable domain (missing parts from reference TRBV14 and TRBJ2-7): EAGVTQFPSHSVIEKGQTVTLRCDPISGHDNLYWYRRVMGKEIKFLLHFVKESKQDESGMPNNRFLAERTGGTYSTLKVQPAELEDSGVYFCASSHRPLAGSYEQYFGPGTRLTVT.

This clone rates as large (0.1 to 1%). V and J are TRBV7-2 and TRBJ2-2; TRBD2 aligns across 7 bases. Germline CDR1 reads SGHTA; CDR2 reads FQGNSA. The CDR3 runs 14 residues. V lost 8 bases, J lost 1 base, and 4 bases stayed unmatched. The CDR3 nucleotides are TGTGCCAGCCACAGCGGGATGAACACCGGGGAGCTGTTTTTT. This translates into CASHSGMNTGELFF.